This record concerns one TCR beta chain sequence. The antigen is undetermined. The junction does not match germline at one end; this may be a read error. The data derive from a study of a mutant IDH1 vaccine in newly diagnosed glioma. Study at large: Of treated patients, roughly 62% were men and about 38% women, averaging 40.4 years.

Time point in this sample: week 35, safety follow-up. Topical imiquimod was applied with each vaccine dose, which held 300 ug of mutant IDH1 20-mer peptide. Data came from immunoSEQ multiplex PCR; TCRdb stores just in-frame clones and leaves some out. The data contain 58,000 or so clones, 70% to 90% of them singletons. The CDR3 is 12 residues long. Germline-derived CDR1 and CDR2 are KGHSH and LQKENI. Material: PBMCs, obtained from a glioma patient whose treatment included an IDH1 peptide vaccine. The receptor was isolated from a man aged 35-49 years with glioma. The rearrangement joins TRBV18 to TRBJ1-4; TRBD1 agrees at 7 bases. CDR3 nucleotide sequence: TGTGCCAGCTCCCCCTATGATGGGACAGCCGTATTT. Amino acid sequence: CASSPYDGTAVF. Supplemented by reference TRBV18 and TRBJ1-4, the full variable domain reads NAGVMQNPRHLVRRRGQEARLRCSPMKGHSHVYWYRQLPEEGLKFMVYLQKENIIDESGMPKERFSAEFPKEGPSILRIQQVVRGDSAAYFCASSPYDGTAVFGSGTQLSVL.